This is a list of T cell receptor beta chains from one sample in a study of chemoradiotherapy in HPV16-positive cancers. Sequencing used immunoSEQ multiplex PCR; TCRdb keeps in-frame clones, though not all of them. The sample lists 20,000 to 25,000 clones; roughly 66% were seen once. The sample was gathered from a patient who underwent chemoradiotherapy. All receptors derive from a human donor with HPV-associated anogenital cancer. Both conserved end residues are part of each CDR3. Fields, in order: D gene, V gene, J gene, CDR3 length, clone size, CDR3 protein, CDR3 DNA. The D gene is left open where the match is weak. Only some rows state a clone size, as once, few, many or a class for expanded clones.

-	TRBV5-1	TRBJ2-3	13	-	CASSLGMADTQYF	TGCGCCAGCAGCTTGGGGATGGCGGATACGCAGTATTTT
-	TRBV11-3	TRBJ1-3	15	-	CASSFKGSSGNTIYF	TGTGCCAGCAGCTTTAAGGGCAGCTCTGGAAACACCATATATTTT
TRBD1	TRBV5-6	TRBJ2-1	16	-	CASSSEQGASYNEQFF	TGTGCCAGCAGCTCGGAACAGGGGGCCTCTTACAATGAGCAGTTCTTC
-	TRBV4-1	TRBJ2-2	17	once	CASSLKDGGWDTGELFF	TGCGCCAGCAGCTTGAAGGACGGCGGCTGGGACACCGGGGAGCTGTTTTTT
-	TRBV28	TRBJ2-7	15	few	CASSLMTRRAYEQYF	TGTGCCAGCAGTTTGATGACCCGACGCGCCTACGAGCAGTACTTC
-	TRBV5-1	TRBJ1-1	15	-	CASSPGTEWNTEAFF	TGCGCCAGCAGCCCAGGGACGGAATGGAACACTGAAGCTTTCTTT
-	TRBV5-1	TRBJ1-4	15	-	CASSFGHEGNEKLFF	TGCGCTAGCAGCTTTGGCCACGAGGGAAATGAAAAACTGTTTTTT
TRBD1	TRBV5-6	TRBJ2-7	15	-	CASRADRGIPYEQYF	TGTGCCAGCAGAGCGGACAGGGGAATACCCTACGAGCAGTACTTC
TRBD1	TRBV18	TRBJ2-7	13	few	CASSETQGYEQYF	TGTGCCAGCTCAGAAACACAGGGGTACGAGCAGTACTTC
-	TRBV10-1	TRBJ2-5	13	-	CASSPGVRETQYF	TGCGCCAGCAGCCCAGGGGTGCGAGAGACCCAGTACTTC
TRBD1	TRBV30	TRBJ1-2	14	-	CAWTHDRGLYGYTF	TGTGCCTGGACCCACGACAGGGGGCTATATGGCTACACCTTC
-	TRBV4-1	TRBJ1-2	16	-	CASSQGGDTTNYGYTF	TGCGCCAGCAGCCAAGGAGGGGACACGACTAACTATGGCTACACCTTC
-	TRBV4-2	TRBJ1-5	14	few	CASSQDGSHQPQHF	TGTGCCAGCAGCCAAGATGGATCCCATCAGCCCCAGCATTTT
-	TRBV5-1	TRBJ1-2	13	few	CASSLNSDYGYTF	TGCGCCAGCAGCTTGAACAGTGACTATGGCTACACCTTC
-	TRBV9	TRBJ2-1	15	-	CASSVAGTEYNEQFF	TGTGCCAGCAGCGTAGCGGGGACGGAGTACAATGAGCAGTTCTTC
TRBD2	TRBV11-3	TRBJ2-1	15	-	CASSLLAGGFDEQFF	TGTGCCAGCAGCTTACTAGCGGGAGGTTTTGATGAGCAGTTCTTC
-	TRBV15	TRBJ2-7	13	-	CATRPGTSYEQYF	TGTGCCACTAGACCAGGGACCTCCTACGAGCAGTACTTC
-	TRBV7-2	TRBJ1-5	13	-	CASSLEGFQPQHF	TGTGCCAGCAGCTTGGAGGGCTTTCAGCCCCAGCATTTT
-	TRBV12-1	TRBJ2-3	16	-	CASSPPASGNTDTQYF	TGTGCCAGCAGCCCCCCCGCTAGCGGGAACACAGATACGCAGTATTTT
-	TRBV5-1	TRBJ2-1	14	-	CASSSEQTRNEQFF	TGCGCCAGCAGCTCCGAGCAGACTCGAAATGAGCAGTTCTTC
-	TRBV10-3	TRBJ1-1	14	-	CAISEPSPFSGAFF	TGTGCCATCAGTGAGCCGAGCCCCTTCAGCGGAGCTTTCTTT
TRBD1	TRBV12-5	TRBJ2-6	18	medium-sized	CASGLITGGLSGANVLTF	TGTGCTAGTGGTTTGATCACAGGGGGCCTGTCTGGGGCCAACGTCCTGACTTTC
-	TRBV6-1	TRBJ1-2	16	-	CASSEGRAVSNYGYTF	TGTGCCAGCAGTGAAGGGAGGGCAGTCTCTAACTATGGCTACACCTTC
TRBD1	TRBV5-4	TRBJ2-2	16	once	CASSSSTGGVFGELFF	TGTGCCAGCAGCTCATCGACAGGGGGAGTGTTCGGGGAGCTGTTTTTT
TRBD2	TRBV7-8	TRBJ2-1	16	-	CASSLGLASKYNEQFF	TGTGCCAGCAGCTTAGGACTAGCGAGTAAGTACAATGAGCAGTTCTTC
TRBD2	TRBV7-3	TRBJ2-5	15	-	CASSLAGGSGETQYF	TGTGCCAGCAGCTTAGCGGGAGGTTCCGGGGAGACCCAGTACTTC
TRBD1	TRBV5-4	TRBJ1-2	15	-	CASSLAGTGAAGYTF	TGTGCCAGCAGCTTGGCCGGGACAGGGGCTGCTGGCTACACCTTC
-	TRBV28	TRBJ2-5	15	-	CASSLNLPGRETQYF	TGTGCCAGCAGTTTAAATCTCCCCGGGCGGGAGACCCAGTACTTC
TRBD1	TRBV6-5	TRBJ1-1	13	-	CASRDRAVAEAFF	TGTGCCAGCAGGGACAGGGCGGTAGCTGAAGCTTTCTTT
TRBD2	TRBV28	TRBJ2-5	15	-	CASSLWAGGGETQYF	TGTGCCAGCAGTTTATGGGCGGGGGGAGGAGAGACCCAGTACTTC
TRBD1	TRBV14	TRBJ2-2	16	-	CASSQVPRQGAGELFF	TGTGCCAGCAGCCAAGTCCCTAGACAGGGGGCCGGGGAGCTGTTTTTT
-	TRBV7-9	TRBJ2-3	14	-	CASSLDRGTDTQYF	TGTGCCAGCAGCTTAGACAGGGGCACAGATACGCAGTATTTT
TRBD2	TRBV28	TRBJ2-3	16	-	CASSSNGGGSTDTQYF	TGTGCCAGCTCCTCAAACGGCGGGGGTAGCACAGATACGCAGTATTTT
-	TRBV5-6	TRBJ2-5	14	once	CASSFRAGLLTQYF	TGTGCCAGCAGCTTTCGGGCAGGGCTCTTGACCCAGTACTTC
-	TRBV6-1	TRBJ1-2	13	-	CASSRRTTYGYTF	TGTGCCAGCAGTAGAAGGACAACTTATGGCTACACCTTC
-	TRBV13	TRBJ2-7	14	once	CASRNRLAQGEQYF	TGTGCCAGCAGGAATAGGCTAGCGCAGGGCGAGCAGTACTTC
-	TRBV15	TRBJ1-6	16	few	CATREGPRVGNSPLHF	TGTGCCACCAGGGAGGGCCCTCGGGTCGGTAATTCACCCCTCCACTTT
-	TRBV28	TRBJ1-1	12	-	CASASGGGEAFF	TGTGCCAGCGCCTCGGGGGGGGGCGAAGCTTTCTTT
-	TRBV30	TRBJ1-1	12	-	CAWTGGKGEAFF	TGTGCCTGGACGGGGGGGAAGGGTGAAGCTTTCTTT
-	TRBV6-1	TRBJ2-1	13	few	CASTSGEVHEQFF	TGTGCCAGCACCTCGGGGGAGGTCCATGAGCAGTTCTTC
-	TRBV29-1	TRBJ1-1	13	-	CSVEGRMNTEAFF	TGCAGCGTTGAGGGACGGATGAACACTGAAGCTTTCTTT
-	TRBV7-2	TRBJ2-6	13	-	CASSRSGANVLTF	TGTGCCAGCAGCCGCTCTGGGGCCAACGTCCTGACTTTC
-	TRBV7-8	TRBJ1-4	16	-	CASSFRSQGENEKLFF	TGTGCCAGCAGCTTCCGTTCCCAGGGAGAGAATGAAAAACTGTTTTTT
-	TRBV5-1	TRBJ2-5	14	once	CASSLDAVQETQYF	TGCGCCAGCAGCTTGGATGCGGTCCAAGAGACCCAGTACTTC
TRBD2	TRBV9	TRBJ2-3	18	-	CASSVGQRGGVVADTQYF	TGTGCCAGCAGCGTTGGGCAGCGGGGGGGCGTAGTAGCAGATACGCAGTATTTT
-	TRBV7-9	TRBJ1-1	18	-	CASSSQTVPGAMNTEAFF	TGTGCCAGCAGCTCTCAAACGGTGCCTGGGGCCATGAACACTGAAGCTTTCTTT
-	TRBV6-1	TRBJ2-1	15	few	CASSEGGGAYNEQFF	TGTGCCAGCAGTGAAGGAGGGGGAGCGTACAATGAGCAGTTCTTC
-	TRBV5-1	TRBJ1-1	14	-	CASSLTPQNTEAFF	TGCGCCAGCAGCTTAACCCCACAGAACACTGAAGCTTTCTTT
-	TRBV28	TRBJ1-3	16	-	CASTSLGVGSGNTIYF	TGTGCCAGTACCTCGCTGGGGGTGGGTTCTGGAAACACCATATATTTT
-	TRBV4-3	TRBJ1-3	14	-	CASSLRTEGNTIYF	TGCGCCAGCAGCCTCAGGACAGAAGGAAACACCATATATTTT
-	TRBV18	TRBJ2-5	14	-	CASSPKEPQETQYF	TGTGCCAGCTCACCCAAAGAACCACAAGAGACCCAGTACTTC
TRBD1	TRBV10-1	TRBJ2-3	13	once	CASRQGLEDTQYF	TGCGCCAGCAGACAGGGGTTAGAAGATACGCAGTATTTT
-	TRBV7-3	TRBJ2-1	13	-	CASSLTGRNEQFF	TGTGCCAGCAGCTTAACGGGACGGAATGAGCAGTTCTTC
TRBD1	TRBV6-1	TRBJ2-7	17	-	CASSEAIVGTGEYEQYF	TGTGCCAGCAGTGAAGCTATCGTCGGGACAGGGGAGTACGAGCAGTACTTC